The 11 T cell receptor beta chains presented below share a single source sample, sequenced in a study of T cell repertoires in cytomegalovirus infection. TCRdb reanalysed the reads using MiXCR and keeps one entry per CDR3 protein. The table shows approximately 1,000,000 distinct CDR3 sequences, with around 31% occurring only once. These TCRs' antigens remain unknown. Sequencing was performed on cultured CD8+ T cells from PBMCs, taken from culture after CMV antigen stimulation. All receptors come from a human donor in good health (CMV status not recorded). Some clones in this sample may be carry-over from other donors' samples.

The CDR3 DNA is TGTGCCAGCAGTTCGGGGGGGACAGGGATTGACAATGAGCAGTTCTTC. Translated: CASSSGGTGIDNEQFF. The chain uses TRBV7-2 and TRBJ2-1; possible D gene TRBD1, 9 bases. V lost 6 bases and J 5 bases, leaving 20 bases between the germline ends. CDR1 SGHTA and CDR2 FQGNSA come from the germline V gene. CDR3 size: 16 residues.

This clonotype has just a few counts. This chain joins TRBV2 and TRBJ1-2; the D gene is possibly TRBD1 (5 bases). Trimming shortened V by 2 bases and J by 4 bases, and 11 bases separated the two germline ends. Germline V gene data show CDR1 as SNHLY and CDR2 as FYNNEI. The CDR3 spans 14 residues. For the CDR3, the DNA is TGTGCCAGCAGTGAATGGCGGACAAGCTATGGCTACACCTTC. Translating it yields CASSEWRTSYGYTF.

Worth noting for this clonotype: This may be a read error: a much more frequent sequence differs by one nucleotide. The chain links TRBV28 to TRBJ2-7; 10 bases are shared with TRBD2. This CDR3 is 14 amino acids long. Germline V gives CDR1 MDHEN, CDR2 SYDVKM. The CDR3 protein is CTSSFRTSGYEQYF. CDR3 coding DNA: TGTACCAGCAGTTTCCGGACTAGCGGCTACGAGCAGTACTTC. Looking up the rest from reference TRBV28 and TRBJ2-7 gives the full variable domain: DVKVTQSSRYLVKRTGEKVFLECVQDMDHENMFWYRQDPGLGLRLIYFSYDVKMKEKGDIPEGYSVSREKKERFSLILESASTNQTSMYLCTSSFRTSGYEQYFGPGTRLTVT.

The chain has TRBV7-9 and TRBJ2-2; D might be TRBD2 (5 bases). The germline V gene has CDR1 SEHNR and CDR2 FQNEAQ (reference sequence). Trimming removed 5 bases from V and 2 bases from J, with 12 bases in between. This CDR3 is built from 15 residues. The CDR3 sequence: CASSPYRGNTGELFF. For the CDR3, the DNA is TGTGCCAGCAGCCCGTATCGGGGTAACACCGGGGAGCTGTTTTTT.

This clonotype was seen a few times. This sequence joins TRBV10-2 and TRBJ2-7; the D gene is possibly TRBD1 (5 bases). Trimming pared 3 bases from V and 1 base from J, leaving 10 bases between. Germline V gives CDR1 WSHSY, CDR2 SAAADI. The CDR3 length is 14 residues. The CDR3 region is CASSDPGLSYEQYF. The CDR3 nucleotides read TGCGCCAGCAGTGACCCAGGGTTATCCTACGAGCAGTACTTC.

This chain uses TRBV6-1 with TRBJ1-1, with TRBD1 matching over 9 bases. The CDR3 loop spans 14 amino acids. Trimming removed 6 bases from V and 3 bases from J; junction bases left unmatched: 5. In germline, CDR1 is MNHNS, CDR2 SASEGT. CDR3 region: CASRYRGLDTEAFF. The CDR3 region has the DNA TGTGCCAGCAGATACAGGGGGCTGGACACTGAAGCTTTCTTT.

Ten or more counts support this clonotype. This sequence joins TRBV7-6 and TRBJ2-3, with 8 bases aligning to TRBD2. In germline, CDR1 is SGHVS, CDR2 FNYEAQ. V gave up 1 base and J gave up 1 base; unmatched junction bases: 10. CDR3 size: 18 residues. CDR3 sequence: CASSLDPVGAGGTDTQYF. CDR3 DNA: TGTGCCAGCAGCTTAGACCCCGTCGGAGCGGGAGGCACAGATACGCAGTATTTT.

This clonotype was seen at least ten times. This chain uses TRBV9 with TRBJ1-2; D perhaps matches TRBD1 (5 bases). The CDR3 contains 12 residues. From germline, CDR1 is SGDLS and CDR2 YYNGEE. Trimming removed 4 bases from V and 3 bases from J, with 7 bases in between. CDR3 loop: CASSRGHYGYTF. CDR3 in DNA: TGTGCCAGCAGCCGGGGCCACTATGGCTACACCTTC.

This clonotype was observed a handful of times. The J gene is TRBJ2-1, the V gene TRBV7-6; no clear D gene. With 1 base removed from V and 7 bases from J, the gap between germline ends came to 11 bases. The CDR3 runs to 14 residues. CDR1 SGHVS and CDR2 FNYEAQ come from the germline V gene. The CDR3 DNA sequence: TGTGCCAGCAGCTTAGGCGGTTCCACGAATGAGCAGTTCTTC. This codes for CASSLGGSTNEQFF.

V and J are TRBV10-3 and TRBJ2-2, with D perhaps TRBD2 (7 bases). Deletions cut 4 bases from V and 4 bases from J, with 16 bases between. The CDR3 runs to 16 residues. Germline V gene sequence: CDR1 ENHRY, CDR2 SYGVKD. In nucleotides, the CDR3 is TGTGCCATCAGTGGGACGGGGGGCACGGGCACCGGGGAGCTGTTTTTT. Protein sequence: CAISGTGGTGTGELFF.

This chain joins TRBV12-5 and TRBJ2-3, with unresolved D. This CDR3 has 15 residues. CDR1 LGHNT and CDR2 FRNRAP come from the germline V gene. Trimming took off 6 bases at V and 0 bases at J, with 13 bases between the two ends. The CDR3 DNA is TGTGCTAGTGGACCGGATGGGGTAAGCACAGATACGCAGTATTTT. Amino acids: CASGPDGVSTDTQYF.